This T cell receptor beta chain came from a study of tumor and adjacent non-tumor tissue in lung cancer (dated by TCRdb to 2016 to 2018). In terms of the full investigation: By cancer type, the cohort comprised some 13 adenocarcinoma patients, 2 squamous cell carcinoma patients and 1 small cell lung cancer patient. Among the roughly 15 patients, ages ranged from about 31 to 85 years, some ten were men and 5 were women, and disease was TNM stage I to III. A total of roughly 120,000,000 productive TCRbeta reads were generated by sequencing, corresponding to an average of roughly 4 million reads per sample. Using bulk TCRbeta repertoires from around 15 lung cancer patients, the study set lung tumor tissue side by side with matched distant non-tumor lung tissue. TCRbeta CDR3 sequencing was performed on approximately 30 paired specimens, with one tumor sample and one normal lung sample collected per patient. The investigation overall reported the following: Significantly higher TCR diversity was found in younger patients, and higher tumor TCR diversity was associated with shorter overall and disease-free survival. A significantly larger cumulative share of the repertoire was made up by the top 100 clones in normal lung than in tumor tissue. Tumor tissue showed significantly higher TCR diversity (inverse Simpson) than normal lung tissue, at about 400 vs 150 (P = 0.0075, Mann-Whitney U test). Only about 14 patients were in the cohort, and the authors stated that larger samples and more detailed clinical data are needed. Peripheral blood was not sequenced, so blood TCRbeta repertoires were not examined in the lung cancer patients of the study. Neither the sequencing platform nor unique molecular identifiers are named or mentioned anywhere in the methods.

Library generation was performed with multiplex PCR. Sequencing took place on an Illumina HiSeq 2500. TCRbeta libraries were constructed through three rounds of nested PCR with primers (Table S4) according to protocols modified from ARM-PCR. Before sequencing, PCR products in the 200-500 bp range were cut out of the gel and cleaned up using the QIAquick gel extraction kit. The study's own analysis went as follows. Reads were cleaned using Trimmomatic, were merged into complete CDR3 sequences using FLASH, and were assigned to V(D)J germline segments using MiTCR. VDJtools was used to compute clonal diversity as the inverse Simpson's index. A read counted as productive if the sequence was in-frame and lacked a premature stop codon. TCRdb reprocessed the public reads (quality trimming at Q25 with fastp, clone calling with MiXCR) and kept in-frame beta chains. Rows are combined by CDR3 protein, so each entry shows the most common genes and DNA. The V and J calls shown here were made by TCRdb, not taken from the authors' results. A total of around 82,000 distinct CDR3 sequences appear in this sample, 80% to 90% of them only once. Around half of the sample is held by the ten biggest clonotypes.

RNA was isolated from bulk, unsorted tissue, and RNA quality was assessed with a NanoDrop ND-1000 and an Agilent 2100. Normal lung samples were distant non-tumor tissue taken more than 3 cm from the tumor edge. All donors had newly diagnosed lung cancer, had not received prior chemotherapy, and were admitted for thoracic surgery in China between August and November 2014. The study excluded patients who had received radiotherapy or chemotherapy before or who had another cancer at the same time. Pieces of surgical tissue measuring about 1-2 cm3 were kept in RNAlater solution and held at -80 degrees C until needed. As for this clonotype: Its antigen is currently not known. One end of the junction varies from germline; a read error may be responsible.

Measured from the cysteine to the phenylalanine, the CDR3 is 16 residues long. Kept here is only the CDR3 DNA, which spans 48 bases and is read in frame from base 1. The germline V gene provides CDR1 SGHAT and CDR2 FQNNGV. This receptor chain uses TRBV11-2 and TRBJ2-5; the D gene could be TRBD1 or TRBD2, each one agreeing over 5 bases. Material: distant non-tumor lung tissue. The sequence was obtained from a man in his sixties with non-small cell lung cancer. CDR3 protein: CASIEGTAEEIETHYF. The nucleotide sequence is TGTGCCAGCATCGAGGGGACCGCTGAAGAGATTGAGACCCATTACTTC.